This T cell receptor (beta chain) was sequenced in a study of T cell responses to AZD1222 COVID-19 vaccine. Broader study findings: Among spike-specific TCRs, nearly half reportedly target unmutated variant regions. Clonal diversity was possibly underestimated, and white British individuals and females predominated among donors.

Profiling relied on immunoSEQ multiplex PCR, and the TCRdb table lists in-frame clones only, not all of them. The sample lists some 120,000 clones, about 85% occurring once. This clone was observed a few times. Antigen specificity is unknown. The CDR3 is made up of 14 amino acids. Germline-derived CDR1 and CDR2 are SEHNR and FQNEAQ (reference sequence). The germline V and J ends were trimmed by 0 bases and 6 bases, with 12 bases remaining between them. The genes are TRBV7-9 and TRBJ2-7; possibly TRBD2 for D (5 bases). The source is an adult in good health. Sequencing used peripheral blood, obtained on day 0 of AZD1222 vaccination. The CDR3 protein is CASSLAIGVGEQYF. The CDR3 region has the DNA TGTGCCAGCAGCTTAGCAATCGGGGTAGGCGAGCAGTACTTC.